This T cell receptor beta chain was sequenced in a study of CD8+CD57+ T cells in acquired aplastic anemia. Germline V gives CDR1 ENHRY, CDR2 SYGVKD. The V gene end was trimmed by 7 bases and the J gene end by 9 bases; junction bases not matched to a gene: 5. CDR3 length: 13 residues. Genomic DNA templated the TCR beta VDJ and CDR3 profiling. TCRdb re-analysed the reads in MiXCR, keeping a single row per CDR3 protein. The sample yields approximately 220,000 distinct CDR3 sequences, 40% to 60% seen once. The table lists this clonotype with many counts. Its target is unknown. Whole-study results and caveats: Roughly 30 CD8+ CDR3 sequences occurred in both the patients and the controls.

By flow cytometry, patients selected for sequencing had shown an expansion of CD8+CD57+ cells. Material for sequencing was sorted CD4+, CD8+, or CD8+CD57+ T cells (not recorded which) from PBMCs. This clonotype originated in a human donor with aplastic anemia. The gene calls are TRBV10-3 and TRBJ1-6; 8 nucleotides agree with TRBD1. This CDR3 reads CAITSDRGSPLHF. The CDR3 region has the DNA TGTGCCATCACGTCCGACAGGGGTTCACCCCTCCACTTT.